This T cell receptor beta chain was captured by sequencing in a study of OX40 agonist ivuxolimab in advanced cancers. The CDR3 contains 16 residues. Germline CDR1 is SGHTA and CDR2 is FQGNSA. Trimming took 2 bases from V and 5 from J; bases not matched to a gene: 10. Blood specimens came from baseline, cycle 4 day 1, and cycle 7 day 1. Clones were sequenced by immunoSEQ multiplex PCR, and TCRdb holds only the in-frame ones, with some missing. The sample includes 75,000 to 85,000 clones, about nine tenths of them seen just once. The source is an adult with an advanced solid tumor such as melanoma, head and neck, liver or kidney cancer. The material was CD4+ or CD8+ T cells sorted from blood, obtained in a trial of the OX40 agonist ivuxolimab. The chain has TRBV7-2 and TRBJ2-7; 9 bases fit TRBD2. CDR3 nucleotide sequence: TGTGCCAGCAGCTTATTCTCGCCGGGACTAGCTGACGAGCAGTACTTC. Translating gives CASSLFSPGLADEQYF.